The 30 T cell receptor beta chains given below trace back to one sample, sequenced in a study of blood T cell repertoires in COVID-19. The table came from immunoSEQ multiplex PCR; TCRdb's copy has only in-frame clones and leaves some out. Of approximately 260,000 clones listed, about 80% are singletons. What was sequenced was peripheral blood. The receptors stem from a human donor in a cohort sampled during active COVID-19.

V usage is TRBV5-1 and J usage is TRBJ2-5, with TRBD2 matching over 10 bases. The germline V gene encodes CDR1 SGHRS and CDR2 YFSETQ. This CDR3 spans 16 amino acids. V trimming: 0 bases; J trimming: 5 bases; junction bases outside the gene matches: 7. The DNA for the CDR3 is TGCGCCAGCAGCTTGGCAGGAGCGGGAGGGTATGAGACCCAGTACTTC. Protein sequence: CASSLAGAGGYETQYF.

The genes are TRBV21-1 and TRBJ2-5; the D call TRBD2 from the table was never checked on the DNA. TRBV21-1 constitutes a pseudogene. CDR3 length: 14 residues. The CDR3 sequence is CASILHGGQETQYF. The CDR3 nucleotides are TGTGCCAGCATCCTACACGGGGGCCAAGAGACCCAGTACTTC.

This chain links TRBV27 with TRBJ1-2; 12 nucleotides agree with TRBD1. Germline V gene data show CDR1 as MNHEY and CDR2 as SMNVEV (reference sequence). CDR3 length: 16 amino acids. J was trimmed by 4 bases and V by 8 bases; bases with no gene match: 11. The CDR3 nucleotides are TGTGCCAGCGGGGAAACAGGGACAGGGGGCACCTATGGCTACACCTTC. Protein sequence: CASGETGTGGTYGYTF.

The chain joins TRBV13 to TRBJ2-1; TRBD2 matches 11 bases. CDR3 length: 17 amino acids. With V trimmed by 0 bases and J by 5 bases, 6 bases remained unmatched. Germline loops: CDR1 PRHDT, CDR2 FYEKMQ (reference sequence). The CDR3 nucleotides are TGTGCCAGCAGCTTAGGGGCTAGCGGGAGGCCCAACAATGAGCAGTTCTTC. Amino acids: CASSLGASGRPNNEQFF. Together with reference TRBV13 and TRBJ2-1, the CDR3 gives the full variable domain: AAGVIQSPRHLIKEKRETATLKCYPIPRHDTVYWYQQGPGQDPQFLISFYEKMQSDKGSIPDRFSAQQFSDYHSELNMSSLELGDSALYFCASSLGASGRPNNEQFFGPGTRLTVL.

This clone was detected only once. The CDR3 nucleotides are TGTGCCAGCAGCTTAGTCGGGAACGGGGAGCTGTTTTTT. Its protein is CASSLVGNGELFF. This chain joins TRBV7-6 and TRBJ2-2; D possibly corresponds to TRBD2 (5 bases). The CDR3 has 13 amino acids. Germline V gives CDR1 SGHVS, CDR2 FNYEAQ. The V end was cut by 1 base, the J end by 7 bases, with 7 bases between.

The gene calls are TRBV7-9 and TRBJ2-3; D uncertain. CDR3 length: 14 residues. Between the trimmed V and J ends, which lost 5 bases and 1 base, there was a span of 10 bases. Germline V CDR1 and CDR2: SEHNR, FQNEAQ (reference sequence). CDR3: CASSNSIRTDTQYF. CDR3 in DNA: TGTGCCAGCAGCAATTCTATCCGCACAGATACGCAGTATTTT. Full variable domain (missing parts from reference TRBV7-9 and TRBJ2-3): DTGVSQNPRHKITKRGQNVTFRCDPISEHNRLYWYRQTLGQGPEFLTYFQNEAQLEKSRLLSDRFSAERPKGSFSTLEIQRTEQGDSAMYLCASSNSIRTDTQYFGPGTRLTVL.

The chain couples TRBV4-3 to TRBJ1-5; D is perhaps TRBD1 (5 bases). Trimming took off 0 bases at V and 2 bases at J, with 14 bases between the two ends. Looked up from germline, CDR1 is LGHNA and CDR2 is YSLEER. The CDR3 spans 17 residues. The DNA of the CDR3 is TGCGCCAGCAGCCAAGATTGGGGGGGGGTAGGCAATCAGCCCCAGCATTTT. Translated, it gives CASSQDWGGVGNQPQHF.

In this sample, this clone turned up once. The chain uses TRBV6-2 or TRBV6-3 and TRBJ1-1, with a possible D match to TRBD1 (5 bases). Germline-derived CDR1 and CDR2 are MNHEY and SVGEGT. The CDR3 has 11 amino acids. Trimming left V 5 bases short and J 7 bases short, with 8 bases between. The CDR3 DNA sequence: TGTGCCAGCAGTACACAGGTTGAAGCTTTCTTT. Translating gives CASSTQVEAFF.

The CDR3 loop is CASSQGWVEGRGYTF. The CDR3 DNA is TGCGCCAGCAGCCAAGGGTGGGTCGAGGGTAGAGGCTACACCTTC. The genes are TRBV4-1 and TRBJ1-2; D is unclear. The CDR3 totals 15 residues. Germline V CDR1 and CDR2: MGHRA, YSYEKL. Trimming took 1 base from V and 8 from J, leaving 17 bases between them.

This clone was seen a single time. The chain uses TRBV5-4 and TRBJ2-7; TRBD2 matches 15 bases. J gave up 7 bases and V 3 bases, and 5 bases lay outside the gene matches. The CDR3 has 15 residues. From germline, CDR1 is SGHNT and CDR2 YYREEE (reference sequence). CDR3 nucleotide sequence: TGTGCCAGCAGCTGGACTAGCGGGGGGGCGGGAGAGCAGTACTTC. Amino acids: CASSWTSGGAGEQYF.

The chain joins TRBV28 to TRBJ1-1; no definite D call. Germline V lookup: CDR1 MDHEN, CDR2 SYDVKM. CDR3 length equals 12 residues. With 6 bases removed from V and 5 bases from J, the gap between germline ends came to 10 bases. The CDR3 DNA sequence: TGTGCCAGCAGGCCAGGTTGGACTGAAGCTTTCTTT. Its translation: CASRPGWTEAFF.

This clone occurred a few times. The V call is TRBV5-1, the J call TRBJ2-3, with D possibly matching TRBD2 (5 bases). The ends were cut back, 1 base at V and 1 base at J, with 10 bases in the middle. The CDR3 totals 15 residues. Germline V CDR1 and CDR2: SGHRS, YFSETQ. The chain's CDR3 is CASSLRGTRTDTQYF. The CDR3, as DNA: TGCGCCAGCAGCTTGCGGGGAACCCGCACAGATACGCAGTATTTT.

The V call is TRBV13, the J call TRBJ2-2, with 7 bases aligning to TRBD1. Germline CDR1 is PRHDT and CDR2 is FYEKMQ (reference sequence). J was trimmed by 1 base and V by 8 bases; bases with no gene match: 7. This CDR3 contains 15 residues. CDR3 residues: CASCRDSENTGELFF. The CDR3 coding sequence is TGTGCCAGCTGCCGGGACAGTGAGAACACCGGGGAGCTGTTTTTT. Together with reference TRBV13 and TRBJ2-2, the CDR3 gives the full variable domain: AAGVIQSPRHLIKEKRETATLKCYPIPRHDTVYWYQQGPGQDPQFLISFYEKMQSDKGSIPDRFSAQQFSDYHSELNMSSLELGDSALYFCASCRDSENTGELFFGEGSRLTVL.

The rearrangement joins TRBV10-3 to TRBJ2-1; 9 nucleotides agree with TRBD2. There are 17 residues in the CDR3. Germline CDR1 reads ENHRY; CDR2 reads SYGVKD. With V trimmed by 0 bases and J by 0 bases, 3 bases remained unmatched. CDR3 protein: CAISESFSGGSYNEQFF. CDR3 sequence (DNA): TGTGCCATCAGTGAGTCGTTTAGCGGGGGCTCCTACAATGAGCAGTTCTTC.

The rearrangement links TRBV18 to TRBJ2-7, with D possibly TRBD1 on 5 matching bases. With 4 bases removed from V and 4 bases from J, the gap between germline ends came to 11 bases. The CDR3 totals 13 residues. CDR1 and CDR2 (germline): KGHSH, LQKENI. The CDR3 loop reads CASSLQVDYEQYF. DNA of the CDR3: TGTGCCAGCTCACTACAGGTGGATTACGAGCAGTACTTC.

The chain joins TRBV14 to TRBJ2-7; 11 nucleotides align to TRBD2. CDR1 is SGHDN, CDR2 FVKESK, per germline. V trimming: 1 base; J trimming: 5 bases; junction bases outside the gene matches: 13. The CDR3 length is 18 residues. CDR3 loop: CASSQGLAGGRGGDEQYF. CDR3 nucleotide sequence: TGTGCCAGCAGCCAAGGGCTAGCGGGAGGAAGGGGCGGAGACGAGCAGTACTTC.

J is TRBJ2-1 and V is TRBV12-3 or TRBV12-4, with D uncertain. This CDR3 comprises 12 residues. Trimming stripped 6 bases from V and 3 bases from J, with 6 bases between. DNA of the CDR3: TGTGCCAGCAGACACGACTACAATGAGCAGTTCTTC. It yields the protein CASRHDYNEQFF.

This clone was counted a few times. This CDR3 reads CASSLAQLYNSPLHF. The CDR3 nucleotides read TGTGCCAGCAGTTTGGCACAGCTCTATAATTCACCCCTCCACTTT. V and J are TRBV28 and TRBJ1-6; no clear D gene. V lost 3 bases, J lost 3 bases, and 9 bases lay in between. The CDR3 consists of 15 residues. Germline assignment: CDR1 MDHEN and CDR2 SYDVKM.

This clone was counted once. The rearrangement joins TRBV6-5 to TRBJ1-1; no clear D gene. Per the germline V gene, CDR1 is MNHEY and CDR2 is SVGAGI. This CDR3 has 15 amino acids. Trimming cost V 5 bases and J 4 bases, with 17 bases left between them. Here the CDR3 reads CASSHLNRNPTEAFF. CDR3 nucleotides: TGTGCCAGCAGTCATTTAAACAGAAATCCCACTGAAGCTTTCTTT.

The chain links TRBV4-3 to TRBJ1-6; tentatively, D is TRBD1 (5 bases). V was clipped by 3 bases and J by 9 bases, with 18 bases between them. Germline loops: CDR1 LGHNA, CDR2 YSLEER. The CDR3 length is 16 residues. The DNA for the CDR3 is TGCGCCAGCAGCCACGACCGGGACCTGGGGGGTTCACCCCTCCACTTT. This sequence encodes CASSHDRDLGGSPLHF.

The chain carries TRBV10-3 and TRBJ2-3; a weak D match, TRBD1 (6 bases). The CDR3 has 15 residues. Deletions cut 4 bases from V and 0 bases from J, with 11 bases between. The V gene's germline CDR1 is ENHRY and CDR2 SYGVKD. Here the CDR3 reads CAISGGPLSTDTQYF. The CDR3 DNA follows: TGTGCCATCAGTGGGGGGCCGTTGAGCACAGATACGCAGTATTTT.

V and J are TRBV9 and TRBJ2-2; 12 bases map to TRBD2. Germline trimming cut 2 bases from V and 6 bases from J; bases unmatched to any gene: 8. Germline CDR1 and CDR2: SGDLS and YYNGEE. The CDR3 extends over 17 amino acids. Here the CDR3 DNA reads TGTGCCAGCAGCGTTTCACTAGCGGGGGGTTTGTCCGGGGAGCTGTTTTTT. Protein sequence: CASSVSLAGGLSGELFF.

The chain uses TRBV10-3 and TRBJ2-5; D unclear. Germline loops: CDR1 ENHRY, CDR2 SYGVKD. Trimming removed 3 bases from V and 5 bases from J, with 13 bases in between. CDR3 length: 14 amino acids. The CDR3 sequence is CAISESTFQETQYF. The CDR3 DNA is TGTGCCATCAGTGAATCAACGTTTCAGGAGACCCAGTACTTC.

CDR3 DNA: TGTGCCAGCAGATCCAAGACAGTGGGAGGAAACACCATATATTTT. It specifies CASRSKTVGGNTIYF. The V call is TRBV2, the J call TRBJ1-3; D might be TRBD1 (5 bases). The CDR3 is made up of 15 amino acids. Deletions cut 6 bases from V and 4 bases from J, with 16 bases between. The germline V gene encodes CDR1 SNHLY and CDR2 FYNNEI. Together with reference TRBV2 and TRBJ1-3, the CDR3 gives the full variable domain: EPEVTQTPSHQVTQMGQEVILRCVPISNHLYFYWYRQILGQKVEFLVSFYNNEISEKSEIFDDQFSVERPDGSNFTLKIRSTKLEDSAMYFCASRSKTVGGNTIYFGEGSWLTVV.

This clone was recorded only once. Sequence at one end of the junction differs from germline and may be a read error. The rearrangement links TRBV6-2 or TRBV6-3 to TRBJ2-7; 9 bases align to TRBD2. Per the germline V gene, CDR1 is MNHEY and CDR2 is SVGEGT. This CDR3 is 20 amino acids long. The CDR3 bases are TGTGCCAGCAGTTTGGACCCCAGAGCGGGAGGTGCCTATCTCTCCCACGAGCAGTACTTC. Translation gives CASSLDPRAGGAYLSHEQYF.

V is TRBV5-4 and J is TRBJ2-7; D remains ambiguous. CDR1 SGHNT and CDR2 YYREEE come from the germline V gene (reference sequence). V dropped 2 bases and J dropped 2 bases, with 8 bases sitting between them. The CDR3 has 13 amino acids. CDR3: CASSFIGPYEQYF. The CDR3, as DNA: TGTGCCAGCAGCTTTATCGGTCCCTACGAGCAGTACTTC.

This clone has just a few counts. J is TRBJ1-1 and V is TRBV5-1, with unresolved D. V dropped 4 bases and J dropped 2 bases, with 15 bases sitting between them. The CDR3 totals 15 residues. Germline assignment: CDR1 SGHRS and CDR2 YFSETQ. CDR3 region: CASSLLSPPNTEAFF. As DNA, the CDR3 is TGCGCCAGCAGCCTCTTATCTCCCCCTAACACTGAAGCTTTCTTT. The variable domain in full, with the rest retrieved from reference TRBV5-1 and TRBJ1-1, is KAGVTQTPRYLIKTRGQQVTLSCSPISGHRSVSWYQQTPGQGLQFLFEYFSETQRNKGNFPGRFSGRQFSNSRSEMNVSTLELGDSALYLCASSLLSPPNTEAFFGQGTRLTVV.

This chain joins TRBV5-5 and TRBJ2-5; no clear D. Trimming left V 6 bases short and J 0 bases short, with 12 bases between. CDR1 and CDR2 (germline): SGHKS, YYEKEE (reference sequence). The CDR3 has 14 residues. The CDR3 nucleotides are TGTGCCAGCAACCCGACTCCAAACCAAGAGACCCAGTACTTC. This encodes CASNPTPNQETQYF.

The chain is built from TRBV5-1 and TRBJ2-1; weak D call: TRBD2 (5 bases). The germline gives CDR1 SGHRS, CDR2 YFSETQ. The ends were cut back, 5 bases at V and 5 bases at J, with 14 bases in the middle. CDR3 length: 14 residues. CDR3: CASSSLRVNNEQFF. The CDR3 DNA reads TGCGCCAGCAGTTCTCTGCGGGTTAACAATGAGCAGTTCTTC.

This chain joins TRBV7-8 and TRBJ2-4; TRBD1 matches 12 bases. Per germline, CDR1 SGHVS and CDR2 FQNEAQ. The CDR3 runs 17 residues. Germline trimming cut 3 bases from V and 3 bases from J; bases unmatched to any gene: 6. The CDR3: CASSFGTGGKVKNIQYF. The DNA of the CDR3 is TGTGCCAGCAGCTTCGGGACAGGGGGCAAAGTCAAAAACATTCAGTACTTC.